The 24 T cell receptor beta chains below all came from one sample that was sequenced in a study of T cell changes during pregnancy in multiple sclerosis. Libraries were prepared by immunoSEQ multiplex PCR; TCRdb keeps only in-frame clonotypes and omits some of them. The table lists about 100,000 clones, 92% of them singletons. Sequenced material: peripheral blood, taken after pregnancy. These receptor sequences come from a female donor with multiple sclerosis, enrolled in a pregnancy study.

This chain links TRBV2 with TRBJ2-1, with D perhaps matching TRBD2 (5 bases). The CDR3 loop spans 14 amino acids. Germline CDR1 is SNHLY and CDR2 is FYNNEI. Trimming shortened V by 6 bases and J by 2 bases, and 11 bases separated the two germline ends. CDR3 residues: CASRADGTYNEQFF. CDR3 nucleotides: TGTGCCAGCAGGGCGGACGGGACCTACAATGAGCAGTTCTTC. Full variable domain (rest looked up from reference TRBV2 and TRBJ2-1): EPEVTQTPSHQVTQMGQEVILRCVPISNHLYFYWYRQILGQKVEFLVSFYNNEISEKSEIFDDQFSVERPDGSNFTLKIRSTKLEDSAMYFCASRADGTYNEQFFGPGTRLTVL.

The chain links TRBV15 to TRBJ1-3; TRBD1 might be the D (6 bases). This CDR3 has 14 residues. Germline values: CDR1 LNHNV, CDR2 YYDKDF (reference sequence). V gave up 3 bases and J gave up 2 bases, with 8 bases separating them. The CDR3 DNA reads TGTGCCACCAGCAGTACAGGGCCTGGAAACACCATATATTTT. Its translation is CATSSTGPGNTIYF.

The V gene is TRBV5-1, the J gene TRBJ2-3; TRBD1 matches at 7 bases. Germline CDR1 reads SGHRS; CDR2 reads YFSETQ. The ends lost 1 base at V and 11 bases at J; junction bases unmatched: 7. The CDR3 is made up of 13 amino acids. The CDR3 DNA is TGCGCCAGCAGCTTGACGTTCCGGGACAGGCAGTATTTT. Translated: CASSLTFRDRQYF.

The chain employs TRBV4-3 and TRBJ1-2; D unresolved. The V gene's germline CDR1 is LGHNA and CDR2 YSLEER. CDR3 length equals 16 residues. Trimming took off 0 bases at V and 5 bases at J, with 16 bases between the two ends. The CDR3 nucleotides read TGCGCCAGCAGCCAAGAATCGGAGATCTATGGGTATGGCTACACCTTC. Its translation: CASSQESEIYGYGYTF.

J is TRBJ2-7 and V is TRBV9, with 7 bases fitting TRBD2. CDR3 size: 16 residues. Germline CDR1 and CDR2: SGDLS and YYNGEE. V gave up 0 bases and J gave up 5 bases; unmatched junction bases: 11. The DNA of the CDR3 is TGTGCCAGCAGCGTAGCTTTCGCGGCTAGCGGAGACGAGCAGTACTTC. Protein sequence: CASSVAFAASGDEQYF. Full variable domain (remainder filled in from reference TRBV9 and TRBJ2-7): DSGVTQTPKHLITATGQRVTLRCSPRSGDLSVYWYQQSLDQGLQFLIQYYNGEERAKGNILERFSAQQFPDLHSELNLSSLELGDSALYFCASSVAFAASGDEQYFGPGTRLTVT.

The V call is TRBV12-5, the J call TRBJ2-3; 8 bases map to TRBD1. The germline V gene encodes CDR1 LGHNT and CDR2 FRNRAP. The V and J ends lost 4 bases and 1 base, in that order; junction bases with no gene match: 7. The CDR3 runs to 16 residues. The chain's CDR3 is CASGSGQGSGTDTQYF. CDR3 coding DNA: TGTGCTAGTGGTTCCGGACAGGGATCAGGCACAGATACGCAGTATTTT. The full variable domain, completed using reference TRBV12-5 and TRBJ2-3, is DARVTQTPRHKVTEMGQEVTMRCQPILGHNTVFWYRQTMMQGLELLAYFRNRAPLDDSGMPKDRFSAEMPDATLATLKIQPSEPRDSAVYFCASGSGQGSGTDTQYFGPGTRLTVL.

The chain couples TRBV7-2 to TRBJ2-5; the D gene is possibly TRBD1 (5 bases). With 4 bases removed from V and 2 bases from J, the gap between germline ends came to 14 bases. Germline V lookup: CDR1 SGHTA, CDR2 FQGNSA. The CDR3 is made up of 15 amino acids. The CDR3 region is CASSSDGQGQETQYF. The CDR3 coding sequence is TGTGCCAGCAGCTCAGACGGCCAGGGACAAGAGACCCAGTACTTC.

The V and J genes are TRBV7-6 and TRBJ1-1; 9 bases map to TRBD1. The V gene end was trimmed by 5 bases and the J gene end by 1 base; junction bases not matched to a gene: 2. The CDR3 totals 14 residues. CDR1 and CDR2 (germline): SGHVS, FNYEAQ. The CDR3 sequence is CASSPGQGNTEAFF. CDR3 in DNA: TGTGCCAGCAGCCCGGGACAGGGGAACACTGAAGCTTTCTTT. Full variable domain (outside the CDR3, taken from reference TRBV7-6 and TRBJ1-1): GAGVSQSPRYKVTKRGQDVALRCDPISGHVSLYWYRQALGQGPEFLTYFNYEAQQDKSGLPNDRFSAERPEGSISTLTIQRTEQRDSAMYRCASSPGQGNTEAFFGQGTRLTVV.

V usage is TRBV5-6 and J usage is TRBJ1-6; D unclear. Looked up from germline, CDR1 is SGHDT and CDR2 is YYEEEE. With 2 bases removed from V and 10 bases from J, the gap between germline ends came to 4 bases. The length of the CDR3 is 11 residues. CDR3: CASSFRSPLHF. CDR3 nucleotides: TGTGCCAGCAGCTTCAGGTCACCCCTCCACTTT.

This chain connects TRBV2 to TRBJ2-3, with D possibly matching TRBD2 (5 bases). With 4 bases removed from V and 6 bases from J, the gap between germline ends came to 11 bases. The CDR3 totals 13 residues. Per germline, CDR1 SNHLY and CDR2 FYNNEI. For the CDR3, the DNA is TGTGCCAGCAGTGGTCGGGAACTGGATACGCAGTATTTT. Translated, it gives CASSGRELDTQYF.

The J gene is TRBJ1-1, the V gene TRBV28; D gene unclear. CDR1 is MDHEN, CDR2 SYDVKM, per germline. The CDR3 has 11 amino acids. Between the trimmed V and J ends, which lost 4 bases and 7 bases, there was a span of 7 bases. The CDR3 region has the DNA TGTGCCAGCAGTTCGGTATATGAAGCTTTCTTT. Translated: CASSSVYEAFF. Variable domain in full (rest from reference TRBV28 and TRBJ1-1): DVKVTQSSRYLVKRTGEKVFLECVQDMDHENMFWYRQDPGLGLRLIYFSYDVKMKEKGDIPEGYSVSREKKERFSLILESASTNQTSMYLCASSSVYEAFFGQGTRLTVV.

The V gene is TRBV27, the J gene TRBJ1-2, with D uncertain. V lost 0 bases to trimming and J lost 6 bases, with 8 bases between them. The CDR3 loop spans 13 amino acids. CDR1 and CDR2 (germline): MNHEY, SMNVEV (reference sequence). The CDR3 sequence: CASSLSGANGYTF. The CDR3 DNA sequence: TGTGCCAGCAGTTTATCGGGCGCGAATGGCTACACCTTC.

J is TRBJ2-7 and V is TRBV5-6, with TRBD1 identical over 7 bases. Germline V CDR1 and CDR2: SGHDT, YYEEEE. After removal of 4 bases from V and 0 bases from J, the junction contained 7 bases not matched to a gene. CDR3 length: 15 residues. CDR3 DNA: TGTGCCAGCAGCCTGCGACAGGGAAGCTCCTACGAGCAGTACTTC. Encoded protein: CASSLRQGSSYEQYF. The full variable domain, with the rest looked up from reference TRBV5-6 and TRBJ2-7, is DAGVTQSPTHLIKTRGQQVTLRCSPKSGHDTVSWYQQALGQGPQFIFQYYEEEERQRGNFPDRFSGHQFPNYSSELNVNALLLGDSALYLCASSLRQGSSYEQYFGPGTRLTVT.

This clone turned up a few times. Lacking the conserved final phenylalanine or tryptophan, this CDR3 likely reflects a read error. The DNA is left out, because the CDR3 cannot be placed on it with certainty; the CDR3 is given as TCRdb lists it. The chain joins TRBV25-1 to TRBJ1-2. The CDR3 sequence runs 11 residues, both termini included. The germline gives CDR1 MGHDK, CDR2 SYGVNS. The CDR3 reads CASSEGERFCS.

This clone was recorded once. The chain carries TRBV5-5 and TRBJ1-2, with D unclear. This CDR3 is 15 amino acids long. V was clipped by 0 bases and J by 4 bases, with 13 bases between them. Looked up from germline, CDR1 is SGHKS and CDR2 is YYEKEE (reference sequence). Here the CDR3 DNA reads TGTGCCAGCAGCTTGGAAGCGTGGGTCGGCTATGGCTACACCTTC. It translates to CASSLEAWVGYGYTF.

This rearrangement joins TRBV18 to TRBJ2-5; TRBD2 might be the D (6 bases). V was pared by 0 bases and J by 1 base, with 12 bases between. The length of the CDR3 is 16 residues. Germline CDR1 KGHSH, CDR2 LQKENI. DNA of the CDR3: TGTGCCAGCTCACCACCGGCAGGCGGGGTCCAAGAGACCCAGTACTTC. Amino acids: CASSPPAGGVQETQYF.

The chain recombines TRBV6-1 with TRBJ2-3; TRBD2 matches 10 bases. The CDR3 consists of 15 residues. After removal of 9 bases from V and 1 base from J, the junction contained 7 bases not matched to a gene. Germline V lookup: CDR1 MNHNS, CDR2 SASEGT. Here the CDR3 DNA reads TGTGCCAGTATTGAGCGGGGGGGCGGCACAGATACGCAGTATTTT. It yields the protein CASIERGGGTDTQYF.

This clone was counted once. This chain joins TRBV2 and TRBJ2-1; 10 bases line up with TRBD2. CDR3 length equals 19 residues. The germline V gene has CDR1 SNHLY and CDR2 FYNNEI. J gave up 1 base and V 2 bases, and 11 bases lay outside the gene matches. The CDR3 is CASSERGLAGATSYNEQFF. For the CDR3, the DNA is TGTGCCAGCAGTGAAAGGGGGCTAGCGGGAGCTACTTCCTACAATGAGCAGTTCTTC.

This rearrangement joins TRBV11-3 to TRBJ1-4; 8 nucleotides match TRBD1. V dropped 3 bases and J dropped 4; count of bases not matched to a gene: 4. Looked up from germline, CDR1 is SGHNT and CDR2 is YENEEA. The CDR3 has 15 amino acids. In DNA form, the CDR3 reads TGTGCCAGCAGCTTCGGACAGGGCTTTAATGAAAAACTGTTTTTT. Its translation: CASSFGQGFNEKLFF.

This chain uses TRBV7-6 with TRBJ2-7; TRBD2 matches at 10 bases. V lost 0 bases and J lost 6; bases outside the gene matches: 11. The CDR3 runs 17 residues. Germline V gene sequence: CDR1 SGHVS, CDR2 FNYEAQ. CDR3 nucleotide sequence: TGTGCCAGCAGCTTAGCGGCTAGCGGGAGATCGGCTGCCGAGCAGTACTTC. Protein: CASSLAASGRSAAEQYF.

This chain links TRBV7-9 with TRBJ2-2; 9 positions match TRBD2. Per germline, CDR1 SEHNR and CDR2 FQNEAQ (reference sequence). The CDR3 totals 17 residues. After removal of 3 bases from V and 0 bases from J, the junction contained 5 bases not matched to a gene. The CDR3 loop is CASSFQLAGTNTGELFF. CDR3 bases: TGTGCCAGCAGCTTTCAACTAGCGGGTACGAACACCGGGGAGCTGTTTTTT.

The rearrangement uses TRBV15 and TRBJ2-2; weak D call: TRBD1 (6 bases). Germline V CDR1 and CDR2: LNHNV, YYDKDF (reference sequence). This CDR3 contains 15 residues. Trimming cost V 0 bases and J 5 bases, with 10 bases left between them. The CDR3 here is CATSRDGTPTGELFF. CDR3 nucleotide sequence: TGTGCCACCAGCAGAGATGGGACACCGACCGGGGAGCTGTTTTTT.

This chain connects TRBV19 to TRBJ2-7; D uncertain. Germline CDR1 reads LNHDA; CDR2 reads SQIVND (reference sequence). The germline V and J ends were trimmed by 3 bases and 5 bases, with 11 bases remaining between them. The CDR3 covers 13 residues. The CDR3 nucleotides are TGTGCCAGTAGTATTGGGCGCAGCCACGAGCAGTACTTC. It encodes CASSIGRSHEQYF.

CDR3: CASSSGLIEAFF. The DNA for the CDR3 is TGTGCCAGCAGCTCTGGACTGATTGAAGCTTTCTTT. This chain joins TRBV5-4 and TRBJ1-1; D not certain. V was pared by 3 bases and J by 7 bases, with 10 bases between. CDR1 and CDR2 (germline): SGHNT, YYREEE (reference sequence). This CDR3 contains 12 residues.